The T cell receptor (beta chain) under discussion was sequenced for a study of blood T cell repertoires in COVID-19. Study summary: COVID-19 samples from acute and convalescent phases originated in the United States, Italy and Spain. The analysed material was cDNA or gDNA that came from T cells, B-cell-depleted T cells, or PBMCs.

The germline V gene has CDR1 LGHNT and CDR2 FRNRAP. The V end lost 6 bases, the J end lost 6 bases, and 14 bases lay between the germline ends. The length of the CDR3 is 13 residues. Per the original methods: Amplifying reference gene primers gave estimates of nucleated cell counts. Profiling relied on immunoSEQ multiplex PCR, and the TCRdb table lists in-frame clones only, not all of them. The DNA was the basis for D and trimming; V, J and clone size are from that table. In the table there are around 140,000 clones, about 87% of which are singletons. This clone was detected only once. The sample consisted of peripheral blood. The origin of this receptor is a man aged 45-60 years who had recovered from COVID-19. This sequence joins TRBV12-5 and TRBJ2-5; a weak D match, TRBD2 (5 bases). Here the CDR3 DNA reads TGTGCTAGTGGCCCCGGGTGGAGGCAGACCCAGTACTTC. It is translated as CASGPGWRQTQYF.